The clone carrying this T cell receptor beta chain has at least ten counts. Its target is unknown. Using its own MiXCR run on the reads, TCRdb lists one record per CDR3 protein. The repertoire consists of 75,000 to 100,000 distinct CDR3 sequences, with 25% to 30% occurring once and the leading ten covering around 68%. This record belongs to a study of T cell repertoires in cytomegalovirus infection. The wider study: TCR beta signatures that were public indicated CMV infection and matching HLA type.

Whole-study results and caveats: Within the response measured ex vivo, HLA-C-restricted CMV-specific TCR beta clonotypes were dominant. Individuals carrying CMV plus the relevant HLA were identified by cumulative frequency of public TCR beta families.

Sample: CD8+ T cells from cultured PBMCs, taken from culture after CMV antigen stimulation. This clonotype was sampled from a human donor in good health (CMV status not recorded). Some clones in this sample may be carry-over from other donors' samples.

Here the CDR3 DNA reads TGTGCCAGCAGCTTAGCGCCGGGTACGGCTTTCTTT. This codes for CASSLAPGTAFF. V and J are TRBV7-9 and TRBJ1-1, with D hard to call. Germline V CDR1 and CDR2: SEHNR, FQNEAQ (reference sequence). The V end was cut by 0 bases, the J end by 11 bases, with 10 bases between. The CDR3 has 12 amino acids. The complete variable domain, with remaining parts taken from reference TRBV7-9 and TRBJ1-1, reads DTGVSQNPRHKITKRGQNVTFRCDPISEHNRLYWYRQTLGQGPEFLTYFQNEAQLEKSRLLSDRFSAERPKGSFSTLEIQRTEQGDSAMYLCASSLAPGTAFFGQGTRLTVV.